The 3 T cell receptor beta chains reported below all come from one sample, sequenced in a study of cytomegalovirus exposure and HLA in healthy donors. Measured with immunoSEQ multiplex PCR; TCRdb has only the in-frame clones, and not every one. In the table there are 150,000 to 250,000 clones, 75% to 85% of which are singletons. Input material: PBMCs. The receptors shown here come from a woman aged 25 to 39 in good health and CMV-seropositive.

The CDR3 DNA follows: TGTGCCAGCAGCACCCGGGACAGCTATGGCTACACCTTC. Its protein product is CASSTRDSYGYTF. The chain couples TRBV5-4 to TRBJ1-2, with 7 bases lining up with TRBD1. V gave up 4 bases and J gave up 4 bases; unmatched junction bases: 4. Germline-derived CDR1 and CDR2 are SGHNT and YYREEE (reference sequence). This CDR3 has 13 residues.

The chain joins TRBV7-9 to TRBJ2-7, with no clear D. V was clipped by 5 bases and J by 2 bases, with 10 bases between them. This CDR3 spans 13 amino acids. Germline-derived CDR1 and CDR2 are SEHNR and FQNEAQ (reference sequence). The CDR3 DNA reads TGTGCCAGCAGCATAGGGCCTCCCTACGAGCAGTACTTC. Translated: CASSIGPPYEQYF.

The rearrangement links TRBV10-3 to TRBJ1-2, with D possibly TRBD1 on 6 matching bases. CDR3 length: 13 residues. With 2 bases removed from V and 2 bases from J, the gap between germline ends came to 6 bases. Germline assignment: CDR1 ENHRY and CDR2 SYGVKD. The CDR3 DNA reads TGTGCCATCAGTGAGACAGGGAACTATGGCTACACCTTC. Encoded protein: CAISETGNYGYTF.